A single sample is the source of the 5 T cell receptor beta chains below, sequenced in a study of beta chain features in type 1 diabetes. Investigators reverse transcribed all isolated RNA, so they sequenced expressed TCRB transcripts. The repertoire was sequenced with immunoSEQ multiplex PCR; TCRdb's copy has only in-frame clones and lacks some. The profile shows roughly 400,000 clones, approximately 14% of them singletons. The sample comprised naive CD4+ T cells from blood. The receptors stem from a man aged 25 to 40 in good health.

The chain joins TRBV4-3 to TRBJ1-4, with unresolved D. CDR1 and CDR2 from the germline V gene are LGHNA and YSLEER. Trimming shortened V by 0 bases and J by 8 bases, and 16 bases separated the two germline ends. The CDR3 has 16 amino acids. The CDR3 reads CASSQDLGGLGEKLFF. CDR3 nucleotide sequence: TGCGCCAGCAGCCAAGATCTGGGAGGTTTGGGCGAAAAACTGTTTTTT.

The table lists this clone with a few counts. This chain uses TRBV10-3 with TRBJ2-1, with no clear D. The V end lost 6 bases, the J end lost 9 bases, and 12 bases lay between the germline ends. CDR3 size: 12 residues. CDR1 and CDR2 from the germline V gene are ENHRY and SYGVKD. The DNA for the CDR3 is TGTGCCATCAGCGAGGAGCCGAGTGAGCAGTTCTTC. Its translation is CAISEEPSEQFF.

This clone was seen a single time. The V gene is TRBV7-2, the J gene TRBJ2-7; no definite D call. CDR1 is SGHTA and CDR2 is FQGNSA in the germline V gene. The CDR3 spans 13 residues. Trimming took 5 bases from V and 0 from J, leaving 8 bases between them. CDR3 nucleotide sequence: TGTGCCAGCAGCCTCCCAGTCTCCTACGAGCAGTACTTC. Translating it yields CASSLPVSYEQYF.

This chain links TRBV30 with TRBJ2-3; D is possibly TRBD2 (5 bases). Germline CDR1 reads GTSNPN; CDR2 reads SVGIG (reference sequence). This CDR3 has 13 amino acids. V was cut by 8 bases and J by 8 bases, with 20 bases left in between. This chain's CDR3 is CATSWGAPGTQYF. CDR3 sequence (DNA): TGTGCCACCAGTTGGGGAGCACCTGGTACGCAGTATTTT.

Only a few counts were recorded for this clone. One end of the junction varies from germline; a read error may be responsible. The chain has TRBV30 and TRBJ2-5; TRBD2 matches at 14 bases. Germline V lookup: CDR1 GTSNPN, CDR2 SVGIG (reference sequence). The CDR3 spans 14 residues. CDR3 DNA sequence: TGTGCCTGGGCTAAGGGACTAGCGGGAGTGGGTTTTAACTTC. It yields the protein CAWAKGLAGVGFNF.